The clone carrying this T cell receptor (beta chain) came up a few times. What it binds is not known. Semi-nested PCR with Nested Universal Primer A followed constant-region reverse priming of full-length variable regions. MiXCR, run by TCRdb on the 5' RACE reads, gives a single entry per CDR3 protein. The profile shows about 40,000 distinct CDR3 sequences, 15% to 20% of them singletons. CD25-based Treg depletion was applied to purified naive CD4+ T cells. Whole-study results and caveats: Tumor memory CD4+ T cell TCR gene usage clustered with blood and lymph node memory CD4+ cells and lymph node naive CD4+ cells. Greatest tumor Treg TCR overlap was with tumor naive CD4+ cells.

The source is a female donor with breast cancer. Sample: naive CD4+ T cells sorted from a lymph node. Subset defined: naive CD4+ T cells, CD4+CD45RA+CD25-.

The CDR3 sequence is CASRRQGYQPQHF. CDR3 sequence (DNA): TGTGCCAGCAGACGACAGGGTTATCAGCCCCAGCATTTT. The rearrangement links TRBV12-3 or TRBV12-4 to TRBJ1-5, with 7 nucleotides matching TRBD1. The V and J ends lost 6 bases and 5 bases, in that order; junction bases with no gene match: 4. This CDR3 contains 13 residues.